This TCR beta chain was captured by sequencing in a study of breast tumors, draining lymph nodes, adjacent tissues. Findings and limits, study-wide: Luminal-like breast cancer showed significantly higher tumor–nontumor repertoire similarity than basal-like.

At least ten counts were recorded for this clonotype. The antigen is unknown. One entry per CDR3 protein, called by TCRdb with MiXCR from the multiplex PCR reads. The sample holds about 120,000 distinct CDR3 sequences; nearly 20% are singletons and the top ten take about 3.5%. CDR1 is DFQATT and CDR2 is SNEGSKA in the germline V gene (reference sequence). The CDR3 consists of 15 residues. V lost 3 bases and J lost 1; bases outside the gene matches: 7. Axillary draining lymph nodes of breast cancer patients supplied the node samples. The rearrangement uses TRBV20-1 and TRBJ2-7, with 9 positions matching TRBD1. The TCR sequence derives from a female donor with breast cancer. Some clones in this sample may be carry-over from other donors' samples. Sequencing input: axillary lymph node tissue. The CDR3: CSASDTGTGSYEQYF. CDR3 sequence (DNA): TGCAGTGCTAGTGATACTGGGACAGGGTCCTACGAGCAGTACTTC.